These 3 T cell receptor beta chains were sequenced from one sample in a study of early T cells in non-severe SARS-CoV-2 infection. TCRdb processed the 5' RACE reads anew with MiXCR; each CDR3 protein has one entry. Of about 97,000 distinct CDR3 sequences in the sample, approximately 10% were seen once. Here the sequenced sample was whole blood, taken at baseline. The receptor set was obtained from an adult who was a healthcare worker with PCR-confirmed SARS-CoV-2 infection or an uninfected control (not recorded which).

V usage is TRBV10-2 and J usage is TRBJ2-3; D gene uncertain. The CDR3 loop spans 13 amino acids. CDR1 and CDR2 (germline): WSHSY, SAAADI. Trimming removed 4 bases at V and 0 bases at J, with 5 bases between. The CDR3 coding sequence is TGCGCCAGCAGTGTTGGCAGCACAGATACGCAGTATTTT. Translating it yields CASSVGSTDTQYF.

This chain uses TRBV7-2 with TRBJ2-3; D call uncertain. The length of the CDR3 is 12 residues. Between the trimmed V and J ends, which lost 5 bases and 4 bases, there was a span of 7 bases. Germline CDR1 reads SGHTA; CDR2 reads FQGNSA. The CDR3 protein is CASSRTSDTQYF. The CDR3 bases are TGTGCCAGCAGCCGGACCTCAGATACGCAGTATTTT.

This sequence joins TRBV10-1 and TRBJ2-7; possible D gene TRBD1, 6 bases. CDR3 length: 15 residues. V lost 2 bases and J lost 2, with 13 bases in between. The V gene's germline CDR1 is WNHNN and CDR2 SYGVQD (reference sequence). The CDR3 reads CASSELQGSPYEQYF. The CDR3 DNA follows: TGCGCCAGCAGTGAGCTCCAGGGGTCTCCCTACGAGCAGTACTTC.